The 21 T cell receptor beta chains below were found in one sample sequenced in a study of blood T cell repertoires in COVID-19 (dated by TCRdb to 2020 to 2021). Library creation used the immunoSEQ multiplex PCR assay. The source is immuneACCESS, and TCRdb retained only in-frame sequences with V and J called. Part of the clones is not carried over; for the studies checked, unresolved V genes explain less than half of this, and the remainder is unexplained. Here the sample has about 200,000 clones; about three quarters occur a single time. The ten largest clones take up less than 6% of the sample. Sequenced input: peripheral blood. The receptors come from an older woman with acute or convalescent COVID-19.

The rearrangement joins TRBV3-1 (or the pseudogene TRBV3-2) to TRBJ1-2; D remains unclear. The CDR3 is 14 residues long. Germline values: CDR1 LGHDT, CDR2 YNNKEL (reference sequence). V was cut by 3 bases and J by 8 bases, with 16 bases left in between. The CDR3 loop reads CASSQGSLLRGYTF. The DNA of the CDR3 is TGTGCCAGCAGCCAGGGCTCTCTTCTGAGAGGCTACACCTTC.

This clone came up a few times. This rearrangement joins TRBV9 to TRBJ2-3, with 12 bases that match TRBD2. Germline-derived CDR1 and CDR2 are SGDLS and YYNGEE. V lost 3 bases to trimming and J lost 6 bases; unmatched junction nucleotides: 11. This CDR3 is 17 amino acids long. This CDR3 is CASSATFLAGGRDTQYF. In DNA form, the CDR3 reads TGTGCCAGCAGCGCCACCTTTCTAGCGGGAGGGCGCGATACGCAGTATTTT.

The chain links TRBV9 to TRBJ2-5; TRBD2 might be the D (6 bases). The CDR3 sequence is 16 residues long. Germline V gene lookup returns CDR1 SGDLS and CDR2 YYNGEE. Trimming took 0 bases from V and 8 from J, leaving 20 bases between them. The CDR3 reads CASSVALRGAESTQYF. CDR3 bases: TGTGCCAGCAGCGTAGCTTTGCGGGGAGCCGAAAGCACCCAGTACTTC. Filled out from reference TRBV9 and TRBJ2-5, the complete variable domain reads DSGVTQTPKHLITATGQRVTLRCSPRSGDLSVYWYQQSLDQGLQFLIQYYNGEERAKGNILERFSAQQFPDLHSELNLSSLELGDSALYFCASSVALRGAESTQYFGPGTRLLVL.

This clone was detected only a few times. This rearrangement joins TRBV3-1 (or the pseudogene TRBV3-2) to TRBJ2-1; D may be TRBD2 (5 bases). Germline V gene data show CDR1 as LGHDT and CDR2 as YNNKEL (reference sequence). CDR3 length: 11 amino acids. V was shortened by 4 bases and J by 7 bases, with 5 bases between the two germline ends. The DNA for the CDR3 is TGTGCCAGCAGCCCGGGGAATGAGCAGTTCTTC. Residues: CASSPGNEQFF.

The chain joins TRBV3-1 (or the pseudogene TRBV3-2) to TRBJ2-5, with TRBD1 as a possible D gene (6 bases). Trimming stripped 8 bases from V and 3 bases from J, with 10 bases between. Germline V gives CDR1 LGHDT, CDR2 YNNKEL (reference sequence). This CDR3 region has 12 residues. CDR3 DNA: TGTGCCAGCGCCCGGACAGAAGAGACCCAGTACTTC. Its protein is CASARTEETQYF.

The chain carries TRBV5-6 and TRBJ2-1; 10 bases are a match to TRBD1. In germline, CDR1 is SGHDT, CDR2 YYEEEE. The CDR3 spans 14 residues. V lost 4 bases, J lost 9 bases, and 7 bases stayed unmatched. The CDR3 loop reads CASSPMDRGGEQFF. The CDR3 nucleotides read TGTGCCAGCAGCCCCATGGACAGGGGGGGTGAGCAGTTCTTC.

This chain links TRBV6-5 with TRBJ1-1; 9 bases map to TRBD1. The CDR3 has 14 amino acids. The J segment lost 6 bases and the V segment lost 6 bases, leaving 8 bases of the junction unmatched. Germline CDR1 and CDR2: MNHEY and SVGAGI. CDR3 bases: TGTGCCAGCAGATCGACAGGGGGAAGCCCTGAAGCTTTCTTT. Its translation: CASRSTGGSPEAFF.

This clone was recorded many times. The rearrangement joins TRBV14 to TRBJ2-7; a weak D match, TRBD1 (6 bases). V lost 5 bases and J lost 4, with 9 bases in between. The CDR3 consists of 12 residues. CDR1 SGHDN and CDR2 FVKESK come from the germline V gene. CDR3 amino acids: CASSAGQYEQYF. CDR3 coding DNA: TGTGCCAGCAGCGCCGGACAGTACGAGCAGTACTTC. Drawing the rest from reference TRBV14 and TRBJ2-7, the complete variable domain is EAGVTQFPSHSVIEKGQTVTLRCDPISGHDNLYWYRRVMGKEIKFLLHFVKESKQDESGMPNNRFLAERTGGTYSTLKVQPAELEDSGVYFCASSAGQYEQYFGPGTRLTVT.

The chain links TRBV6-5 to TRBJ2-3, with TRBD1 matching 8 bases. CDR3 length: 15 residues. V lost 7 bases to trimming and J lost 1 base; unmatched junction nucleotides: 7. Germline CDR1 reads MNHEY; CDR2 reads SVGAGI. In DNA, the CDR3 is TGTGCCAGCAATCAACAGGGGGACGGCACAGATACGCAGTATTTT. Protein: CASNQQGDGTDTQYF.

This clone is deemed medium-sized (0.01 to 0.1%). The V gene is TRBV4-1, the J gene TRBJ2-2, with D tentatively TRBD2 (7 bases). Between the trimmed V and J ends, which lost 1 base and 6 bases, there was a span of 15 bases. The CDR3 is 16 residues long. Germline V gives CDR1 MGHRA, CDR2 YSYEKL. CDR3 residues: CASSQVGGARAGELFF. The CDR3 region has the DNA TGCGCCAGCAGCCAAGTTGGGGGGGCGAGAGCCGGGGAGCTGTTTTTT.

This chain joins TRBV5-5 and TRBJ1-2; 7 bases map to TRBD1. Germline V gene lookup returns CDR1 SGHKS and CDR2 YYEKEE (reference sequence). This CDR3 spans 15 amino acids. V lost 6 bases, J lost 4 bases, and 12 bases stayed unmatched. DNA of the CDR3: TGTGCCAGCACCCCTGGGACAGTAACGATCTATGGCTACACCTTC. It specifies CASTPGTVTIYGYTF.

The chain has TRBV19 and TRBJ2-3; D may be TRBD2 (6 bases). Germline values: CDR1 LNHDA, CDR2 SQIVND (reference sequence). Trimming pared 4 bases from V and 0 bases from J, leaving 14 bases between. The CDR3 is 16 amino acids. CDR3 in DNA: TGTGCCAGTAGTAATCCCGGAGGGGCTAGCACAGATACGCAGTATTTT. As protein: CASSNPGGASTDTQYF.

The chain joins TRBV6-1 to TRBJ1-5; TRBD1 matches 9 bases. Germline loops: CDR1 MNHNS, CDR2 SASEGT. The CDR3 is made up of 17 amino acids. The junction had 5 bases not matched to a gene; V was cut back by 2 bases and J by 0 bases. The CDR3 coding sequence is TGTGCCAGCAGTGAAAGCGACAGGGGGTTTAGCAATCAGCCCCAGCATTTT. It encodes CASSESDRGFSNQPQHF.

This chain connects TRBV30 to TRBJ1-4; D perhaps matches TRBD1 (6 bases). The CDR3 totals 13 residues. Trimming took off 0 bases at V and 6 bases at J, with 8 bases between the two ends. Germline CDR1 is GTSNPN and CDR2 is SVGIG (reference sequence). The CDR3 reads CAWSVQGDEKLFF. For the CDR3, the DNA is TGTGCCTGGAGTGTACAGGGTGATGAAAAACTGTTTTTT.

A single count supports this clone. The chain combines TRBV27 with TRBJ1-1, with D perhaps matching TRBD1 (6 bases). CDR3 length equals 18 residues. Germline CDR1 reads MNHEY; CDR2 reads SMNVEV (reference sequence). The germline V and J ends were trimmed by 5 bases and 4 bases, with 26 bases remaining between them. In DNA form, the CDR3 reads TGTGCCAGCAGTCACCTCTGGGGGGGCGACGAGGCGGCCACTGAAGCTTTCTTT. Its protein product is CASSHLWGGDEAATEAFF.

A remark on this clone: The same CDR3 is also encoded by other DNA sequences in this sample. This chain connects TRBV5-1 to TRBJ1-1; D is undetermined. The CDR3 is 14 residues long. Germline V CDR1 and CDR2: SGHRS, YFSETQ. Trimming took off 0 bases at V and 1 base at J, with 7 bases between the two ends. CDR3 DNA: TGCGCCAGCAGCTTGGGAGGCGGGAACACTGAAGCTTTCTTT. Translation gives CASSLGGGNTEAFF.

V usage is TRBV28 and J usage is TRBJ2-7; tentatively, D is TRBD2 (7 bases). Trimming shortened V by 11 bases and J by 3 bases, and 14 bases separated the two germline ends. Germline lookup yields CDR1 MDHEN and CDR2 SYDVKM. The CDR3 sequence is 12 residues long. This chain's CDR3 is CAVGGGYYEQYF. CDR3 bases: TGTGCCGTAGGGGGGGGGTACTACGAGCAGTACTTC. The whole variable domain, filled in from reference TRBV28 and TRBJ2-7, reads DVKVTQSSRYLVKRTGEKVFLECVQDMDHENMFWYRQDPGLGLRLIYFSYDVKMKEKGDIPEGYSVSREKKERFSLILESASTNQTSMYLCAVGGGYYEQYFGPGTRLTVT.

V usage is TRBV28 and J usage is TRBJ2-3; TRBD1 matches at 7 bases. Germline CDR1 is MDHEN and CDR2 is SYDVKM. Unmatched junction bases numbered 10, after V lost 5 bases and J lost 2 bases. The CDR3 runs 16 residues. The CDR3 nucleotides read TGTGCCAGCAGTCCCTGGACAGGACCCCTCACAGATACGCAGTATTTT. Translated, it gives CASSPWTGPLTDTQYF.

V and J are TRBV2 and TRBJ2-3; TRBD1 might be the D (5 bases). The V end lost 10 bases, the J end lost 1 base, and 9 bases lay between the germline ends. This CDR3 region has 12 residues. The germline V gene encodes CDR1 SNHLY and CDR2 FYNNEI. CDR3 sequence (DNA): TGTGCCATCCAGACAGGCACAGATACGCAGTATTTT. This sequence encodes CAIQTGTDTQYF.

The chain links TRBV2 to TRBJ1-1, with D possibly TRBD1 on 5 matching bases. From germline, CDR1 is SNHLY and CDR2 FYNNEI. CDR3 length: 14 residues. Trimming stripped 7 bases from V and 4 bases from J, with 16 bases between. CDR3 protein: CASTPQVVGTEAFF. The CDR3 coding sequence is TGTGCCAGCACCCCACAGGTAGTAGGCACTGAAGCTTTCTTT.

This clone appeared a single time. Written as DNA, the CDR3 is TGTGCCAGCAGTTTAGATCAAACAGACGGAAACACCATATATTTT. It codes for CASSLDQTDGNTIYF. This chain links TRBV28 with TRBJ1-3; D ambiguous. V lost 2 bases and J 4 bases, leaving 12 bases between the germline ends. The germline CDR1 and CDR2 sequences are MDHEN and SYDVKM. There are 15 residues in the CDR3.